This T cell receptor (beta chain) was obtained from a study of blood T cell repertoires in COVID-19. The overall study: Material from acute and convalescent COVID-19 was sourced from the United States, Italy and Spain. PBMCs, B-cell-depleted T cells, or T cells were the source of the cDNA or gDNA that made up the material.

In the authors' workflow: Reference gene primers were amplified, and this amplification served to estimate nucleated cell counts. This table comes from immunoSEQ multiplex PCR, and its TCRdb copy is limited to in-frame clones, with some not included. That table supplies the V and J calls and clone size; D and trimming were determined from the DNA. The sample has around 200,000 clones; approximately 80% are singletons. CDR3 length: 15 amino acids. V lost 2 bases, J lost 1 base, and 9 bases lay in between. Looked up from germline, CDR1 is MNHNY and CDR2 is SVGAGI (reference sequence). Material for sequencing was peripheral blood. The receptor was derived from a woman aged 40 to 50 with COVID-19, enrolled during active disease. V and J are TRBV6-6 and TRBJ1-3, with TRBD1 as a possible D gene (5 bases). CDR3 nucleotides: TGTGCCAGCAGTTACGGTCAGGGATCTGGAAACACCATATATTTT. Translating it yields CASSYGQGSGNTIYF.